These 24 T cell receptor beta chains share one sample of origin, sequenced in a study of T-cell reconstitution after alpha-beta-depleted transplantation in children (dated by TCRdb to 2016 to 2018). The library was made by PCR. TCRdb lists the instrument as Illumina HiSeq 2500. To normalize quantification of the TCRbeta repertoire, the TCR libraries were built with molecular barcoding that relied on unique molecular identifiers. Using fastp at Q25 and MiXCR, TCRdb reprocessed the public reads and kept productive beta chains. One record per CDR3 amino acid sequence lists the most common genes and DNA. The sample table lists 500,000 to 600,000 distinct CDR3 sequences, less than 35% of them with a count of one. Around 2.3% of the sample rests with the top ten. Sequencing used PBMCs from the stem cell graft donor, obtained from the stem cell graft. The receptors derive from a human donor who donated a stem cell graft to a child with aplastic anemia.

The chain uses TRBV12-3 or TRBV12-4 and TRBJ1-2; 10 bases are shared with TRBD1. Losses at the gene ends were 3 bases for V and 5 bases for J; bases not matched to a gene: 6. The CDR3 loop spans 15 amino acids. In DNA form, the CDR3 reads TGTGCCAGCAGTTTTGGGTGGGACAGGGGTTATGGCTACACCTTC. Translating gives CASSFGWDRGYGYTF.

The J gene is TRBJ2-1, the V gene TRBV27; D might be TRBD1 or TRBD2, each matching 6 bases. CDR3 length equals 14 residues. CDR1 is MNHEY, CDR2 SMNVEV, per germline (reference sequence). V shed 5 bases and J shed 6 bases, with 14 bases lying between them. The CDR3 reads CASSGGTPFNEQFF. The CDR3 DNA follows: TGTGCCAGCAGTGGAGGGACACCATTCAATGAGCAGTTCTTC.

The chain links TRBV24-1 to TRBJ2-1, with D perhaps TRBD1 (6 bases). CDR1 KGHDR and CDR2 SFDVKD come from the germline V gene. This CDR3 is 14 amino acids long. V lost 7 bases and J lost 8, with 17 bases in between. CDR3 residues: CATSDDRTEDEQFF. The CDR3 nucleotides read TGTGCCACCAGCGACGACAGGACTGAGGATGAGCAGTTCTTC.

The V call is TRBV12-3 or TRBV12-4, the J call TRBJ1-5, with a tentative D call TRBD1 (6 bases). The CDR3 totals 13 residues. The ends were cut back, 10 bases at V and 3 bases at J, with 13 bases in the middle. CDR3 in DNA: TGTGCCACTTCGGGGGGCTACAATCAGCCCCAGCATTTT. It translates to CATSGGYNQPQHF.

This clonotype has more than one count but fewer than ten. The genes are TRBV5-1 and TRBJ1-1, with 9 bases lining up with TRBD1. Germline V gives CDR1 SGHRS, CDR2 YFSETQ. The length of the CDR3 is 16 residues. Trimming took 1 base from V and 3 from J; bases not matched to a gene: 7. The CDR3 here is CASSLTTGQGDTEAFF. The CDR3, as DNA: TGCGCCAGCAGCTTGACAACGGGACAGGGCGACACTGAAGCTTTCTTT.

V gene TRBV29-1 combines with J gene TRBJ1-1; the match to TRBD1 covers 11 bases. The CDR3 consists of 18 residues. With V trimmed by 1 base and J by 5 bases, 15 bases remained unmatched. CDR1 is SQVTM and CDR2 is ANQGSEA in the germline V gene. DNA for the CDR3: TGCAGCGTTGAAGTGGACAGGGGGCGGTTTGGTTTTTCTACTGAAGCTTTCTTT. Translating gives CSVEVDRGRFGFSTEAFF.

This clonotype was observed once. The chain couples TRBV10-3 to TRBJ2-7, with 10 bases identical to TRBD1. Germline CDR1 reads ENHRY; CDR2 reads SYGVKD. The CDR3 sequence is 15 residues long. V lost 3 bases to trimming and J lost 6 bases; unmatched junction nucleotides: 8. This chain's CDR3 is CAISDSGTGALEQYF. DNA for the CDR3: TGTGCCATCAGTGACTCCGGGACAGGGGCCCTCGAGCAGTACTTC.

J is TRBJ2-7 and V is TRBV5-1; 8 positions agree with TRBD1. This CDR3 is built from 14 residues. V trimming: 4 bases; J trimming: 9 bases; junction bases outside the gene matches: 12. CDR1 SGHRS and CDR2 YFSETQ come from the germline V gene. DNA of the CDR3: TGCGCCAGCAGCGAGGGACAGGCGGGACTTGGGCAGTACTTC. Translated, it gives CASSEGQAGLGQYF.

The gene calls are TRBV11-2 and TRBJ2-2; D not certain. CDR3 length: 17 residues. Germline assignment: CDR1 SGHAT and CDR2 FQNNGV. Trimming left V 1 base short and J 0 bases short, with 12 bases between. The CDR3 DNA sequence: TGTGCCAGCAGCTTAGTTCAGCGCCTCGCGAACACCGGGGAGCTGTTTTTT. Translation: CASSLVQRLANTGELFF.

The chain carries TRBV20-1 and TRBJ2-1; weak D call: TRBD2 (5 bases). Trimming shortened V by 3 bases and J by 7 bases, and 10 bases separated the two germline ends. The CDR3 totals 12 residues. Germline loops: CDR1 DFQATT, CDR2 SNEGSKA (reference sequence). The CDR3 loop is CSARRARNEQFF. The CDR3 DNA follows: TGCAGTGCTAGGAGGGCCAGGAATGAGCAGTTCTTC.

This chain links TRBV29-1 with TRBJ1-2; 11 bases map to TRBD1. CDR3 length equals 13 residues. The germline V gene encodes CDR1 SQVTM and CDR2 ANQGSEA. Germline trimming cut 6 bases from V and 5 bases from J; bases unmatched to any gene: 5. The chain's CDR3 is CSVGDRGRYGYTF. CDR3 DNA: TGCAGCGTGGGGGACAGGGGGAGGTATGGCTACACCTTC.

This chain uses TRBV12-3 or TRBV12-4 with TRBJ1-1, with TRBD1 matching 7 bases. The CDR3 totals 14 residues. The junction had 8 bases not matched to a gene; V was cut back by 3 bases and J by 7 bases. As DNA, the CDR3 is TGTGCCAGCAGTTTGCGGACAGGCACTAATGAAGCTTTCTTT. Amino acids: CASSLRTGTNEAFF.

This clonotype turned up a few times. The J gene is TRBJ1-1, the V gene TRBV6-5; tentative D call: TRBD1 (5 bases). Trimming removed 0 bases at V and 6 bases at J, with 14 bases between. The CDR3 covers 15 residues. CDR1 and CDR2 from the germline V gene are MNHEY and SVGAGI. The CDR3 protein is CASSYSWTREAEAFF. The CDR3 DNA follows: TGTGCCAGCAGTTACTCGTGGACAAGAGAGGCTGAAGCTTTCTTT.

This chain uses TRBV28 with TRBJ2-1; 7 bases are a match to TRBD2. Germline loops: CDR1 MDHEN, CDR2 SYDVKM. The V segment lost 8 bases and the J segment 0 bases; nucleotides outside the gene matches: 10. This CDR3 spans 16 amino acids. The CDR3 DNA reads as TGTGCCAGCGGGATACCGGGACTAACCTCCTACAATGAGCAGTTCTTC. Translation: CASGIPGLTSYNEQFF.

The chain uses TRBV5-6 and TRBJ2-3; 10 bases match TRBD2. The CDR3 covers 17 residues. Per germline, CDR1 SGHDT and CDR2 YYEEEE. The V gene end was trimmed by 1 base and the J gene end by 2 bases; junction bases not matched to a gene: 7. In nucleotides, the CDR3 is TGTGCCAGCAGCTTGACTAGCGGGACTAAATACACAGATACGCAGTATTTT. As protein: CASSLTSGTKYTDTQYF.

The chain recombines TRBV4-3 with TRBJ1-2; 7 nucleotides align to TRBD1. Trimming at V came to 3 bases and at J to 0 bases, leaving 7 bases not matched to a gene. Per germline, CDR1 LGHNA and CDR2 YSLEER. The CDR3 contains 16 residues. CDR3 amino acids: CASSQDGTAPNYGYTF. The DNA of the CDR3 is TGCGCCAGCAGCCAGGACGGGACAGCTCCTAACTATGGCTACACCTTC.

The CDR3 DNA is TGTGCCAGCAGCCAGGCGAACAGGGTCGGCGCCACAGATACGCAGTATTTT. Translation: CASSQANRVGATDTQYF. The rearrangement uses TRBV4-2 and TRBJ2-3; possible D gene TRBD1, 6 bases. V was clipped by 3 bases and J by 2 bases, with 18 bases between them. Per germline, CDR1 LGHNA and CDR2 YNFKEQ. CDR3 length: 17 amino acids.

The chain recombines TRBV11-2 with TRBJ2-4, with 8 bases that match TRBD2. This CDR3 is 18 amino acids long. From germline, CDR1 is SGHAT and CDR2 FQNNGV. Unmatched junction bases numbered 11, after V lost 3 bases and J lost 1 base. DNA of the CDR3: TGTGCCAGCAGCTTCCTATCGGGGGGGGCCATCGCCAAAAACATTCAGTACTTC. This gives the protein CASSFLSGGAIAKNIQYF.

This clonotype was found a few times. This chain joins TRBV18 and TRBJ2-7, with TRBD1 matching 8 bases. The CDR3 sequence is 13 residues long. Germline CDR1 reads KGHSH; CDR2 reads LQKENI. With 5 bases clipped from V and 6 bases from J, the junction kept 6 bases outside the gene matches. CDR3 DNA: TGTGCCAGCTCAACAGGGGGTCCCATCGAGCAGTACGTC. Translating gives CASSTGGPIEQYV.

This clonotype occurred a few times. J is TRBJ2-2 and V is TRBV6-5; no clear D. Trimming took 6 bases from V and 1 from J, leaving 12 bases between them. The CDR3 is made up of 15 amino acids. CDR1 is MNHEY and CDR2 is SVGAGI in the germline V gene. CDR3 sequence reads: CASRQSSGNTGELFF. CDR3 in DNA: TGTGCCAGCAGACAGTCCTCTGGGAACACCGGGGAGCTGTTTTTT.

In this sample, this clonotype turned up a few times. Here the CDR3 DNA reads TGTGCCAGCAGCTTCTATCTTGACGGGGCTGTCAACGAGCAGTACGTC. It yields the protein CASSFYLDGAVNEQYV. This chain joins TRBV21-1 and TRBJ2-7; the tabulated D call, TRBD1, remains unverified against the DNA. TRBV21-1 corresponds to a pseudogene. The CDR3 has 16 residues.

This clonotype was seen more than once but under ten times. V gene TRBV12-3 or TRBV12-4 combines with J gene TRBJ2-2, with no clear D. This CDR3 contains 14 residues. Trimming pared 8 bases from V and 1 base from J, leaving 11 bases between. For the CDR3, the DNA is TGTGCCAGCGCGATAGGGTTGAACACCGGGGAGCTGTTTTTT. Protein product: CASAIGLNTGELFF.

This clonotype has just one count. This chain links TRBV28 with TRBJ1-1; TRBD1 might be the D (5 bases). Trimming cost V 8 bases and J 3 bases, with 22 bases left between them. The CDR3 has 16 residues. Looked up from germline, CDR1 is MDHEN and CDR2 is SYDVKM. The CDR3: CASSGGFFIRDTEAFF. Here the CDR3 DNA reads TGTGCCAGCTCGGGGGGGTTTTTTATCAGGGACACTGAAGCTTTCTTT.

This clonotype was observed a handful of times. V gene TRBV12-3 or TRBV12-4 combines with J gene TRBJ2-2; TRBD1 is a possible D gene (5 bases). This CDR3 has 14 amino acids. The V gene lost 8 bases and the J gene lost 4 bases, with 14 bases spanning the gap. This chain's CDR3 is CASRSRQTTGELFF. As DNA, the CDR3 is TGTGCCAGCCGCTCTCGACAGACCACCGGGGAGCTGTTTTTT.